A selection of T cell receptor beta chains follows, all from one sample in a study of response to subunit inactivated influenza vaccine. TCRdb passed the RT-PCR reads through MiXCR, listing each CDR3 protein once. The sample has more than 700,000 distinct CDR3 sequences; approximately 21% are singletons. The specimen comprised PBMCs from blood, sampled 5 to 6 days after vaccination. The receptor source for this set is a man aged 50-59 years who received an inactivated influenza vaccine. The CDR3 runs from the conserved cysteine through the conserved F or W.

v_call | cdr3_aa
TRBV6-2/TRBV6-3 | CASRSQDTIYF
TRBV7-2 | CASSLVTGYGEQYF
TRBV12-3/TRBV12-4 | CAFSLTGLARGSYEQYF
TRBV14 | CASSPYSGELFF
TRBV6-2/TRBV6-3 | CASSYSYSRGSGANVLTF
TRBV7-2 | CASSLQQNQPQHF
TRBV15 | CATSRDFLTSGGALDEQFF
TRBV5-4 | CASSLVGTGGRTDTQYF
TRBV5-1 | CASSARDTGYEQYF
TRBV5-5 | CASSLEHIPRETQYF
TRBV6-1 | CASRGTWSDTQYF
TRBV15 | CATGRKTGLSYEQYF
TRBV6-1 | CASDGQGYSRETQYF
TRBV12-3/TRBV12-4 | CASSQDEQATYGYTF
TRBV29-1 | CSVAGAAGELFF
TRBV12-3/TRBV12-4 | CASRRTSGRRTDTQYF
TRBV30 | CASGGGANQPQHF
TRBV27 | CASSSAHNEQFF
TRBV3-1 | CASSQASGAQETQYF
TRBV11-2 | CASSPRWASYNEQFF
TRBV27 | CASRRTGQGVYEQYF
TRBV7-3 | CASSRGGPGNIDTQYF
TRBV5-1 | CASSERTSGGATDTQYF
TRBV5-4 | CASSLAEAFF
TRBV7-2 | CASSRLAGELFF
TRBV24-1 | CATSDLGRSNQPQHF
TRBV7-3 | CASSRMDRFNEKLFF
TRBV7-8 | CASSKGSDQETQYF